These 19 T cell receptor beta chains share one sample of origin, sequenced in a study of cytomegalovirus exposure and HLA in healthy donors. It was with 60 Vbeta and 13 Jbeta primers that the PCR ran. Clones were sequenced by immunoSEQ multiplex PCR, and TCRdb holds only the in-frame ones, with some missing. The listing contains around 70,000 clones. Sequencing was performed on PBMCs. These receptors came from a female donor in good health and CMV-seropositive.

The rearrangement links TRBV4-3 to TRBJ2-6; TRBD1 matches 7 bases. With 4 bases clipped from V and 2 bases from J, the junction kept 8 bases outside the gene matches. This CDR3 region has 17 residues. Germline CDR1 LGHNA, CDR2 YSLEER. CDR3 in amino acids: CASSLRTGLTGANVLTF. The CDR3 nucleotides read TGCGCCAGCAGCCTCCGGACAGGCCTCACTGGGGCCAACGTCCTGACTTTC.

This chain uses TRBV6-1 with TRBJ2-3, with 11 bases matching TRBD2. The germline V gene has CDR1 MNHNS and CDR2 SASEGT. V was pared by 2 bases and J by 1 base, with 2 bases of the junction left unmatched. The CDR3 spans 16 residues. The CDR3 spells CASSETSGGRTDTQYF. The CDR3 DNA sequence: TGTGCCAGCAGTGAAACTAGCGGGGGCCGCACAGATACGCAGTATTTT.

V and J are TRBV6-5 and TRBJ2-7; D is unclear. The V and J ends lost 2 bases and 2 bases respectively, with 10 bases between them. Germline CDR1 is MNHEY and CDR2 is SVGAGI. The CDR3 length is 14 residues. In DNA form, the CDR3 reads TGTGCCAGCAGTTACGGGCAGATAGCCTACGAGCAGTACTTC. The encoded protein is CASSYGQIAYEQYF.

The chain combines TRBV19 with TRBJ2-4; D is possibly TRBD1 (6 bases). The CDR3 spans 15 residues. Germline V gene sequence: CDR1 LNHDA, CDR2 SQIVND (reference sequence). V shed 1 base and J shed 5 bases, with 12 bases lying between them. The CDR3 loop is CASSIAGKGENIQYF. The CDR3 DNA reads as TGTGCCAGTAGTATAGCCGGGAAGGGGGAAAACATTCAGTACTTC.

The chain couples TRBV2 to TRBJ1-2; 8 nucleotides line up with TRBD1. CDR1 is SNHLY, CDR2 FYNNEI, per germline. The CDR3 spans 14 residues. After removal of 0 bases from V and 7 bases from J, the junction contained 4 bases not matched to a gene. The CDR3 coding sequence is TGTGCCAGCAGTGAAGCACAGGGGGAAGGTGGCTACACCTTC. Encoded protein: CASSEAQGEGGYTF.

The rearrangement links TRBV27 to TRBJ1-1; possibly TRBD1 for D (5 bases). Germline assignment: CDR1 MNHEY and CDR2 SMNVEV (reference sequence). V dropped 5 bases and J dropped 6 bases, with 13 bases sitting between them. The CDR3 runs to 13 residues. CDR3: CASSTIGGAEAFF. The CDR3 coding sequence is TGTGCCAGCAGTACGATAGGAGGGGCTGAAGCTTTCTTT.

CDR3 nucleotides: TGTGCCAGCTCACCGGGGCTGGGGGCTTTCTTT. This translates into CASSPGLGAFF. V is TRBV18 and J is TRBJ1-1; D is possibly TRBD1 (5 bases). The ends were cut back, 3 bases at V and 11 bases at J, with 10 bases in the middle. The CDR3 runs to 11 residues. Germline V gene sequence: CDR1 KGHSH, CDR2 LQKENI.

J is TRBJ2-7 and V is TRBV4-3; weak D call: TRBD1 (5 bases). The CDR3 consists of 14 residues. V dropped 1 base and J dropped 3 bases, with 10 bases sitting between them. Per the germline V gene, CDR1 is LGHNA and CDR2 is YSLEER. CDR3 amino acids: CASSQGQGFYEQYF. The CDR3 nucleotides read TGCGCCAGCAGCCAAGGGCAGGGATTCTACGAGCAGTACTTC.

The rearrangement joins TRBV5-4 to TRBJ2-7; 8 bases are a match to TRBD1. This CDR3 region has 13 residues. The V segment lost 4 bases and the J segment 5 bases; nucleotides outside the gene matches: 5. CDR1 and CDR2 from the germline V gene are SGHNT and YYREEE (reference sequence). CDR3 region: CASSPQGADEQYF. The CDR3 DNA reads TGTGCCAGCAGCCCCCAGGGGGCGGACGAGCAGTACTTC.

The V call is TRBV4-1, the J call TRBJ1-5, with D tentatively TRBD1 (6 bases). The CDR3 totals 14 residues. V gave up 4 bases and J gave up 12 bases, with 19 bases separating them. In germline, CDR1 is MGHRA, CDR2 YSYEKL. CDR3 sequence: CASSLLEGTNSQHF. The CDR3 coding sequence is TGCGCCAGCAGCCTTCTCGAGGGGACAAATAGCCAGCATTTT.

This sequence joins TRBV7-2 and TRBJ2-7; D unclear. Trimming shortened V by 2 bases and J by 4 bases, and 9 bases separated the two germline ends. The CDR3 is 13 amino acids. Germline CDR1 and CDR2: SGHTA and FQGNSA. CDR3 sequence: CASSLSSFYEQYF. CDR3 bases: TGTGCCAGCAGCTTATCAAGCTTTTACGAGCAGTACTTC.

The CDR3 sequence: CASSPQRANTEAFF. The CDR3 region has the DNA TGTGCCAGCTCACCCCAGAGGGCCAACACTGAAGCTTTCTTT. The gene calls are TRBV18 and TRBJ1-1; D is undetermined. Germline CDR1 and CDR2: KGHSH and LQKENI. The CDR3 is 14 residues long. V was trimmed by 3 bases and J by 2 bases, leaving 10 bases between them.

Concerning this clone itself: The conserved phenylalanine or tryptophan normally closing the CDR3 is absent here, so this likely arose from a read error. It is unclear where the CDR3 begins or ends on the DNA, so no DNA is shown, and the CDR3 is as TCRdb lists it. This chain's CDR3 is CASSWGLAGPSH. This chain joins TRBV5-8 and TRBJ2-7; the table's D call, TRBD2, was not checked against the DNA. 12 amino acids form the CDR3, both terminal residues included. Germline V CDR1 and CDR2: SGHTS, YDEGEE.

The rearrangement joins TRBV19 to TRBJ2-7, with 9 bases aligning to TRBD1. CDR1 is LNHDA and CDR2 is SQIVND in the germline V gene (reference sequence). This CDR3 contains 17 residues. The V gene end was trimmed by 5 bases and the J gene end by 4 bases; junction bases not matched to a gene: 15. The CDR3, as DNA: TGTGCCAGTAGTGTCTTCGCCGCGGGACAGGGTGGGTACGAGCAGTACTTC. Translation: CASSVFAAGQGGYEQYF.

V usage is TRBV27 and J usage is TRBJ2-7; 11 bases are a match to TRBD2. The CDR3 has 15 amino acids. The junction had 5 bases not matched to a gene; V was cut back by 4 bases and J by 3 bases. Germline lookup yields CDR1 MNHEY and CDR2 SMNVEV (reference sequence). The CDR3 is CASSSLAGAVYEQYF. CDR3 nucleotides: TGTGCCAGCAGTTCACTAGCGGGGGCGGTCTACGAGCAGTACTTC.

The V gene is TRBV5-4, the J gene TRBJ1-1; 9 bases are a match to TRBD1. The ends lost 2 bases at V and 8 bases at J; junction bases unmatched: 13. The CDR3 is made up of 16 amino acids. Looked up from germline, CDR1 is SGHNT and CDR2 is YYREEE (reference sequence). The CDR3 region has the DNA TGTGCCAGCAGCTTTCAGGGACAGGGTTGGGGTCGAGAAGCTTTCTTT. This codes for CASSFQGQGWGREAFF.

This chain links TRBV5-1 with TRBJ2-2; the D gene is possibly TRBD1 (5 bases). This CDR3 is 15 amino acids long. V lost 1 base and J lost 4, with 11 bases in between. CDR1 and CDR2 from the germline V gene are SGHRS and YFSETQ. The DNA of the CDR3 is TGCGCCAGCAGCTTGATTCCTCAGGGCACCGGGGAGCTGTTTTTT. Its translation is CASSLIPQGTGELFF.

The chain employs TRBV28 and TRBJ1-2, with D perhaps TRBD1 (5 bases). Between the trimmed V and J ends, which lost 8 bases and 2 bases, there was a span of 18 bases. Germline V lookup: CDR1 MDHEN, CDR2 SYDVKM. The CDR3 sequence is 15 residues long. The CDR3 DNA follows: TGTGCCAGCGGGGCCGCGGGAGGGGCCAACTATGGCTACACCTTC. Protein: CASGAAGGANYGYTF.

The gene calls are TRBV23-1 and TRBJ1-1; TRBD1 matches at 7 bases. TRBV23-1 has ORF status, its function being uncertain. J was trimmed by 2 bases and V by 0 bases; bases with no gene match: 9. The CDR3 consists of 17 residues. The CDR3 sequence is CASSQSYRDSLNTEAFF. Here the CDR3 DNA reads TGCGCCAGCAGTCAATCGTACAGGGACAGCCTCAACACTGAAGCTTTCTTT.